This T cell receptor (beta chain) was retrieved from a study of T cells in Graves' hyperthyroidism and ophthalmopathy. RNA transcripts provided the source from which TCR beta CDR3 regions were amplified. During a first-round RT-PCR of the TCR CDR3, the HTBI primer set was used. MiXCR was run by TCRdb on the multiplex PCR reads, yielding one entry per CDR3 protein. The table shows 500,000 to 650,000 distinct CDR3 sequences, with around 13% occurring only once. The germline V gene encodes CDR1 MDHEN and CDR2 SYDVKM. V was clipped by 6 bases and J by 8 bases, with 13 bases between them. The CDR3 extends over 12 amino acids. Many counts were recorded for this clonotype.

This clonotype was sampled from a woman aged 45-65 years with Graves' ophthalmopathy. The sample was blood. This chain uses TRBV28 with TRBJ1-2; D not resolved. The CDR3: CASSITAEGYTF. The CDR3 nucleotides read TGTGCCAGCAGCATTACCGCAGAAGGCTACACCTTC.